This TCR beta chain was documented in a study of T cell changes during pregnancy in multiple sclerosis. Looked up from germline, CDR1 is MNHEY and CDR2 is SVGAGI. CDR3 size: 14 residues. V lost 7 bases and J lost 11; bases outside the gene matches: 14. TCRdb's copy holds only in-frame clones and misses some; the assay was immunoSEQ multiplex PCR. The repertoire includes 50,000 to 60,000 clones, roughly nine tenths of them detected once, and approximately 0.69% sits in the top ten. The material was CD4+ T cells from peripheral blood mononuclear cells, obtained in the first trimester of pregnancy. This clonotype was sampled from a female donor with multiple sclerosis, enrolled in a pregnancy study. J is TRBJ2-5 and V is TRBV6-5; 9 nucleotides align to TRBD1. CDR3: CASTGTGNYAEQYF. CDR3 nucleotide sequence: TGTGCCAGCACAGGGACAGGGAACTACGCAGAGCAGTACTTC.